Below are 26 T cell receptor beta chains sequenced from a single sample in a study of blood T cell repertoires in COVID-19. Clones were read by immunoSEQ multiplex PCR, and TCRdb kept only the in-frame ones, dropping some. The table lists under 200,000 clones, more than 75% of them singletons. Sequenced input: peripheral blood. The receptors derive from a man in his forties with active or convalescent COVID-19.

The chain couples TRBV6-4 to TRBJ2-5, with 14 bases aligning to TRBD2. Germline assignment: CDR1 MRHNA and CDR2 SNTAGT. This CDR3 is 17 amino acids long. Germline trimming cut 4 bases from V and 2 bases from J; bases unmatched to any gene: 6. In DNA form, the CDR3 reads TGTGCCAGCAGTGCCGGGACTAGCGGGAGTGTGCAAGAGACCCAGTACTTC. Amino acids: CASSAGTSGSVQETQYF.

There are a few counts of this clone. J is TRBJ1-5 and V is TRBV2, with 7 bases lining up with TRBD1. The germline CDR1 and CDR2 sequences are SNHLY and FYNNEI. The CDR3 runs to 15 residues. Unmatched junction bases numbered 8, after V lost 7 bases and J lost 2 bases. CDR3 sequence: CASTVGGKGNQPQHF. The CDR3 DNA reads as TGTGCCAGCACGGTAGGGGGCAAAGGCAATCAGCCCCAGCATTTT.

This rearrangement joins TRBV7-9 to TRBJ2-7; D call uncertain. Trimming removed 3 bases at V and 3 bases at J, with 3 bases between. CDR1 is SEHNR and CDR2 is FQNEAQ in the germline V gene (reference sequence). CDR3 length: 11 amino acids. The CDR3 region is CASSFNYEQYF. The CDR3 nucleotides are TGTGCCAGCAGCTTTAACTACGAGCAGTACTTC.

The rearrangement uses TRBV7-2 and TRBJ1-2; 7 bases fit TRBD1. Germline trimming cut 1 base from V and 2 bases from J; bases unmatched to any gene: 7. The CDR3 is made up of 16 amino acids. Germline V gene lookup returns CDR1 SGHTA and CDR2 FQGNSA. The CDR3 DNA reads TGTGCCAGCAGCTTAGAGGACAGGTGGACGAACTATGGCTACACCTTC. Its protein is CASSLEDRWTNYGYTF.

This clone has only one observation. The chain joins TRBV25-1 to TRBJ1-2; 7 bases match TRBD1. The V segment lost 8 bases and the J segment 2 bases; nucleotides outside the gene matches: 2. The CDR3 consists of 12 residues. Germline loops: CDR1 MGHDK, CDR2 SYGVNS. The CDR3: CASSTGNYGYTF. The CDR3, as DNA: TGTGCCAGCTCGACAGGGAACTATGGCTACACCTTC.

The CDR3 spells CASSVTGLSGNTIYF. The CDR3 DNA follows: TGCGCCAGCAGCGTTACAGGGCTCTCTGGAAACACCATATATTTT. The rearrangement uses TRBV5-1 and TRBJ1-3, with a possible D match to TRBD1 (6 bases). Between the trimmed V and J ends, which lost 4 bases and 0 bases, there was a span of 11 bases. CDR1 is SGHRS and CDR2 is YFSETQ in the germline V gene. The length of the CDR3 is 15 residues.

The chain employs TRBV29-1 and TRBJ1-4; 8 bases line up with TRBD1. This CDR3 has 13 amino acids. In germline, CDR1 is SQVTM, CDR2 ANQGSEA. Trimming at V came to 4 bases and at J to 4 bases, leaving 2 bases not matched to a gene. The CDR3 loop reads CSVGTGNNEKLFF. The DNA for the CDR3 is TGCAGCGTTGGGACAGGGAATAATGAAAAACTGTTTTTT.

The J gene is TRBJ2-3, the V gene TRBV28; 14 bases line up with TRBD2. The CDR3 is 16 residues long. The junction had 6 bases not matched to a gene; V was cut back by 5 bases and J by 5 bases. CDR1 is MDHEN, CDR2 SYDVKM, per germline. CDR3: CASSQTSGRERDTQYF. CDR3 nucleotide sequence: TGTGCCAGCAGTCAGACTAGCGGGAGGGAGAGAGATACGCAGTATTTT.

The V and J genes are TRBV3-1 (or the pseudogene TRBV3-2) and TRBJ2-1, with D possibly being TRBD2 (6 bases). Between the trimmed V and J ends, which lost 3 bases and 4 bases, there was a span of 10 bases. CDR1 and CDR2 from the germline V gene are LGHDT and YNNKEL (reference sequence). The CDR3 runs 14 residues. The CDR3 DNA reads TGTGCCAGCAGCCACTTCGGGAGATACAATGAGCAGTTCTTC. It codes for CASSHFGRYNEQFF.

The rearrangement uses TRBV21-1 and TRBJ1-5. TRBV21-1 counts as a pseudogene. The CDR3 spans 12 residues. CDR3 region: CAVRGGDQPQHF. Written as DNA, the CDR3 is TGTGCCGTGCGGGGGGGAGATCAGCCCCAGCATTTT.

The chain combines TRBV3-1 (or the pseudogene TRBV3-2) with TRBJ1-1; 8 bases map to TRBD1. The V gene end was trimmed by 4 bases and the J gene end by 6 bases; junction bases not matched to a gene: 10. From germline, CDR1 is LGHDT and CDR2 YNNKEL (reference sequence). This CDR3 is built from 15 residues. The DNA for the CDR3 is TGTGCCAGCAGCCCCTGGCAGGGGGCAGGGTCTGAAGCTTTCTTT. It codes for CASSPWQGAGSEAFF.

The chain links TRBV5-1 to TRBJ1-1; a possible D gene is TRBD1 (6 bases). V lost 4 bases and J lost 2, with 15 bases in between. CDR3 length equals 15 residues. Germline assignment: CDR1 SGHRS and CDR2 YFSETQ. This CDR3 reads CASSQGQMSNTEAFF. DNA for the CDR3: TGCGCCAGCAGCCAAGGACAGATGAGCAACACTGAAGCTTTCTTT. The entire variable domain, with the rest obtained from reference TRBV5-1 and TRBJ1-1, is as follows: KAGVTQTPRYLIKTRGQQVTLSCSPISGHRSVSWYQQTPGQGLQFLFEYFSETQRNKGNFPGRFSGRQFSNSRSEMNVSTLELGDSALYLCASSQGQMSNTEAFFGQGTRLTVV.

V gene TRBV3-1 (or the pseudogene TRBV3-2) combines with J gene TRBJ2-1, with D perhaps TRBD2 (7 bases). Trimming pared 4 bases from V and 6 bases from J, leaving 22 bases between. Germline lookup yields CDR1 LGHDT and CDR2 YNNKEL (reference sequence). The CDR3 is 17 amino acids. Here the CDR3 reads CASSLDLGGGPSNEQFF. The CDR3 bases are TGTGCCAGCAGCCTTGACCTAGGGGGAGGGCCGAGCAATGAGCAGTTCTTC.

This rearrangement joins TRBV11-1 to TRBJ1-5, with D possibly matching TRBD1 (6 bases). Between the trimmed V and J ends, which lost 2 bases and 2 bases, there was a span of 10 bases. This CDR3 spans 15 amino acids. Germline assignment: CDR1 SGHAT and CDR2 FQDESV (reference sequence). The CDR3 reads CASSLTGSGNQPQHF. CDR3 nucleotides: TGTGCCAGCAGCTTAACAGGGTCTGGCAATCAGCCCCAGCATTTT.

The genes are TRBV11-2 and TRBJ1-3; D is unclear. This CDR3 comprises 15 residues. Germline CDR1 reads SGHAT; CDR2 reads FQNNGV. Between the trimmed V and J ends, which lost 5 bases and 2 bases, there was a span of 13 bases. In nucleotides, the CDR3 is TGTGCCAGCAGCACACGCCCCGGAGCTGGAAACACCATATATTTT. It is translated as CASSTRPGAGNTIYF.

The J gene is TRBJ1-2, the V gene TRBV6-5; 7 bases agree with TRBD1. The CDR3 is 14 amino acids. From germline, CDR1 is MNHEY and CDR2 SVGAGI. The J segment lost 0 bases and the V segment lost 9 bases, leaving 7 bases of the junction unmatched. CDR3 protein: CASRQGSTNYGYTF. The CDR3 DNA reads TGTGCCAGTCGACAGGGTTCGACTAACTATGGCTACACCTTC.

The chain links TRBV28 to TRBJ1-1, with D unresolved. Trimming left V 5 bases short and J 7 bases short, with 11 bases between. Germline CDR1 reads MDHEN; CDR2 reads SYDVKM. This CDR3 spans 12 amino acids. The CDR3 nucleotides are TGTGCCAGCAGTCTGACACTGGGTGAAGCTTTCTTT. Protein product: CASSLTLGEAFF.

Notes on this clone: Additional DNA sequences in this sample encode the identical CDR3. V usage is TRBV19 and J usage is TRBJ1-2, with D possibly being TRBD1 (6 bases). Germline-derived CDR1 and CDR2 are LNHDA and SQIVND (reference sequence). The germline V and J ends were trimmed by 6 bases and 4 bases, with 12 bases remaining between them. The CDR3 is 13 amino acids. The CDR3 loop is CASSPDRTYGYTF. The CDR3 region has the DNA TGTGCCAGTAGCCCTGACAGGACCTATGGCTACACCTTC.

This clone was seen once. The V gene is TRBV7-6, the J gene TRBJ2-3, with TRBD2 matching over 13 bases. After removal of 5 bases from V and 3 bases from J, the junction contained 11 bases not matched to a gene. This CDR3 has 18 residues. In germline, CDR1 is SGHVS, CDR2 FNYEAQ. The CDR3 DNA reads TGTGCCAGCAGCCTCGGACTAGCGGGAGTTGGGGGAACAGATACGCAGTATTTT. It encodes CASSLGLAGVGGTDTQYF.

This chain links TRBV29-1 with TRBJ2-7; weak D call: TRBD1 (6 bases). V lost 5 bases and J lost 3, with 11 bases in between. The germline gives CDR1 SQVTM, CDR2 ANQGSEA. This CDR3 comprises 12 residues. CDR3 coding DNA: TGCAGCGTTACAGCAGGGGACTACGAGCAGTACTTC. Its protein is CSVTAGDYEQYF.

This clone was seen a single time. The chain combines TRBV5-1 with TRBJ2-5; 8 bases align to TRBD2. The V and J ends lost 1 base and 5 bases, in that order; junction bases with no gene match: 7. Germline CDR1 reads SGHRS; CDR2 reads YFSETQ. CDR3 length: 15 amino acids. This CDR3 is CASSLWGSGVETQYF. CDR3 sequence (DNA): TGCGCCAGCAGCTTGTGGGGTAGCGGGGTGGAGACCCAGTACTTC. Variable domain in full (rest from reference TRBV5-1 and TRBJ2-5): KAGVTQTPRYLIKTRGQQVTLSCSPISGHRSVSWYQQTPGQGLQFLFEYFSETQRNKGNFPGRFSGRQFSNSRSEMNVSTLELGDSALYLCASSLWGSGVETQYFGPGTRLLVL.

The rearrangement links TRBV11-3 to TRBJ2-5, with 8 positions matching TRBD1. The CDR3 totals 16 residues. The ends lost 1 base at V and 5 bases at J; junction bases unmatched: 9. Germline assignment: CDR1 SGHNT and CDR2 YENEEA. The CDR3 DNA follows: TGTGCCAGCAGCTTAGTAGTCCAGGGGGCTCTTGAGACCCAGTACTTC. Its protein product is CASSLVVQGALETQYF.

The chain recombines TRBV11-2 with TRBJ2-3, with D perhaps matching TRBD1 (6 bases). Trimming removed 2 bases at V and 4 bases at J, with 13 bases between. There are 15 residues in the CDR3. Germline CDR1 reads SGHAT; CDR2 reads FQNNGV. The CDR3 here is CASSLTGNGADTQYF. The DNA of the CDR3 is TGTGCCAGCAGCTTAACAGGGAATGGGGCAGATACGCAGTATTTT. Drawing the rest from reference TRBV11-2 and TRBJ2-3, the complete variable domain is EAGVAQSPRYKIIEKRQSVAFWCNPISGHATLYWYQQILGQGPKLLIQFQNNGVVDDSQLPKDRFSAERLKGVDSTLKIQPAKLEDSAVYLCASSLTGNGADTQYFGPGTRLTVL.

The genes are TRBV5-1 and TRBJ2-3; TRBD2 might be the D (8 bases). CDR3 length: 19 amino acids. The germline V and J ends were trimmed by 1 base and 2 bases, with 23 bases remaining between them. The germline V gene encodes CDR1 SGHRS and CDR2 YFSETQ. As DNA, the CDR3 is TGCGCCAGCAGCTTGTTAGGAGGGGGCGCGGGAGGTCCCACAGATACGCAGTATTTT. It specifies CASSLLGGGAGGPTDTQYF.

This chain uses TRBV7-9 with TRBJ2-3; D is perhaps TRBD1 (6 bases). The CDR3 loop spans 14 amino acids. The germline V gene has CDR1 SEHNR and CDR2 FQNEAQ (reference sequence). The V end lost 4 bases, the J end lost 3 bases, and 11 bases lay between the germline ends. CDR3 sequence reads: CASSSRTETDTQYF. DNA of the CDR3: TGTGCCAGCAGCTCTCGGACAGAAACAGATACGCAGTATTTT.

Here the CDR3 DNA reads TGTGCCAGCAGTTCCTACCCCCACTCGTACTTC. It specifies CASSSYPHSYF. The V and J genes are TRBV28 and TRBJ2-7; D gene unclear. The CDR3 covers 11 residues. V lost 4 bases, J lost 12 bases, and 13 bases lay in between. From germline, CDR1 is MDHEN and CDR2 SYDVKM.